Given below is one TCR beta chain in context. This clonotype was seen ten or more times. It lacks a known antigen. No much larger clone is present one base from it, and per-base qualities are unavailable. Graves' hyperthyroidism was defined as stable when no progression to ophthalmopathy occurred over 18 months of follow-up. Hyperthyroidism patients were aged 18 to 65 years and newly diagnosed, with disease duration of less than 2 months. Any patient with an uncontrolled infection, another autoimmune disease, pregnancy or lactation was excluded. Diagnoses were established on the basis of clinical symptoms, serum thyroxine and TRAb, thyroid ultrasound, and orbital computed tomography. PBMCs were separated from 7.5 to 10 ml of fresh peripheral blood using Ficoll-Paque density gradient centrifugation. Trizol reagent was used to extract total RNA, and RNA quality was then checked on an Agilent 2100 Bioanalyzer.

Amplification of TCR beta CDR3 regions was carried out from RNA transcripts. A first-round RT-PCR of the TCR CDR3 used the HTBI primer set with the Qiagen OneStep RT-PCR kit. The libraries were constructed in a second round of multiplex PCR and then size-selected and purified. Paired-end sequencing of the libraries was performed with 100 bp reads on an Illumina HiSeq2000. As for the authors' bioinformatics: Raw data were processed with SOAPnuke, discarding reads with adapters, uncalled bases, mean Phred below 15, or no exact constant-primer or identifier match. High-quality paired reads were merged with COPE v1.2.5, and unique nucleotide sequences were defined as clonotypes. Clonotypes were aligned to IMGT TRBV, TRBD and TRBJ reference segments using MiTCR v1.1. The analysis included only V-J combinations with a frequency above 0.0001, which together covered 99% to 99.2% of the repertoires. The TCS score was defined as F50 (clonal expansion) divided by E x V (chaos), with BLOSUM62-based TCRdist calculated between CDR3 peptides within each V-J. Welch's t-statistics and random forest reduced 500 to 650 V-J features to some 14, which were used in a naive Bayes classifier (R e1071). The public reads were quality trimmed at Q25 with fastp and then assembled into clones with MiXCR by TCRdb, keeping productive beta chains. Merged by CDR3 protein, the rows form single entries marked with the most common genes and DNA. The V and J calls and clone size are TCRdb's, not the authors'. The sample contains about 500,000 distinct CDR3 sequences, 16% of them found a single time. Around a sixth of the sample rests with the top ten.

This entry is derived from a study of T cells in Graves' hyperthyroidism and ophthalmopathy (dated by TCRdb to about 2019). At the level of the whole study: Peripheral blood samples were taken at the time of initial diagnosis, prior to any treatment. The paper describes TCR Vbeta CDR3 sequencing of 140 or so peripheral blood samples, made up of some 40 ophthalmopathy patients, approximately 76 hyperthyroidism patients and 17 progressor patients. The roughly 100 discovery patients were randomly divided into training and test sets at a 7:3 ratio. Prospective prediction of ophthalmopathy was tested in an independent validation cohort of fewer than 20 hyperthyroidism patients and 15 to 17 patients who later progressed to ophthalmopathy. After blood sampling, hyperthyroidism patients were treated with methimazole at a starting dose of 30 mg daily, and ophthalmopathy patients were treated with high-dose intravenous methylprednisolone. In addition, the study compared T-cell repertoires in thyroid tissue and in blood from roughly six Graves' hyperthyroidism patients. A discovery cohort of about a hundred patients, about 40 with Graves' ophthalmopathy and under 60 with stable Graves' hyperthyroidism, was used to find distinguishing TCR V-J signatures. The investigation overall reported the following: A model built on a 13 V-J signature distinguished ophthalmopathy from stable hyperthyroidism, reaching 87.88% sensitivity and approximately 81% specificity in cross-validation and 80%/75% in testing. During validation, the model predicted progression to ophthalmopathy a median of approximately 6.5 months ahead of onset, with more than 55% sensitivity and 72.22% specificity. Sample size was not statistically predetermined, and blinding of investigators to group allocation was not performed. Most expanded thyroid clonotypes (frequency above 0.001) were also detected in blood, suggesting blood repertoires may reflect thyroid immune responses.

CDR3 length: 11 amino acids, cysteine to phenylalanine. Solely the CDR3 DNA is kept, with 33 bases framed from the first base. V loses 6 bases, J loses 6 bases, and the germline ends lie 7 bases apart. The receptor was isolated from a woman under 30 with Graves' hyperthyroidism. Specimen: blood. The sequence is built from TRBV12-3 or TRBV12-4 and TRBJ2-3, with the D gene too uncertain to name. For the CDR3, the sequence is CASSFSDTQYF. In nucleotide form, the sequence is TGTGCCAGCAGCTTCTCGGATACGCAGTATTTT.